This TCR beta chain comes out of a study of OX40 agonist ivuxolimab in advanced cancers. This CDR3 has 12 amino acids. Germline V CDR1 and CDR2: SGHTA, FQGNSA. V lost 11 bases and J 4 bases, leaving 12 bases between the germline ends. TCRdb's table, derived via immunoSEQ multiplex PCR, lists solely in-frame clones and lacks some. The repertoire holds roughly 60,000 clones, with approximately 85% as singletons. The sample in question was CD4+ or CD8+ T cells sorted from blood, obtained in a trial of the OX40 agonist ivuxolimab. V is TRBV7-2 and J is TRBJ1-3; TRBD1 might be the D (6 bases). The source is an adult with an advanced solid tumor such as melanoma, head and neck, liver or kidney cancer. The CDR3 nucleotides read TGTGCCCTCAGGGGTCCCGGAAACACCATATATTTT. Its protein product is CALRGPGNTIYF.